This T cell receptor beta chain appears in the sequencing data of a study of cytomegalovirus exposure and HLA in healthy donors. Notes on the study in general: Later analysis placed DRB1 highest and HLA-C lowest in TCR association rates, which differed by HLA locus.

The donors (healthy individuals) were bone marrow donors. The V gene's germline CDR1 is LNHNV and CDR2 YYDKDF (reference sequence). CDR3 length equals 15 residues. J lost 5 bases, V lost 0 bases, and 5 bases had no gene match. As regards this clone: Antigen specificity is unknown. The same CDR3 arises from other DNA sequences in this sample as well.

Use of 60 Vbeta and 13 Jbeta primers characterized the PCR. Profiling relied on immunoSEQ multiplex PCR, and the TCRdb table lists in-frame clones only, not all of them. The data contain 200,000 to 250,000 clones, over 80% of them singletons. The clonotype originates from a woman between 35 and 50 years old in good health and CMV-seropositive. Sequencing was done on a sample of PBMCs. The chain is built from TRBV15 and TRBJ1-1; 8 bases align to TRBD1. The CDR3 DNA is TGTGCCACCAGCAGAGATCGAACAGGGGGAACTGAAGCTTTCTTT. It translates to CATSRDRTGGTEAFF.